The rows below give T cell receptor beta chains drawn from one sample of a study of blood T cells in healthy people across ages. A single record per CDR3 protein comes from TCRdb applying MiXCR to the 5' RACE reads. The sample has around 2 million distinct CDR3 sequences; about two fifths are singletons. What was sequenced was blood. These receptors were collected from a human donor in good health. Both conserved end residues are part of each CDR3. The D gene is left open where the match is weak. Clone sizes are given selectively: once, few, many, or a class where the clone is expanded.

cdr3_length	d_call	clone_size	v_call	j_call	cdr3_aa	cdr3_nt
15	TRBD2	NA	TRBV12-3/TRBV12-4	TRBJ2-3	CASTDSGGSTDTQYF	TGTGCCAGCACCGATAGCGGGGGAAGTACAGATACGCAGTATTTT
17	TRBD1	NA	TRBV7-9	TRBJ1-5	CASSWGGQGISNQPQHF	TGTGCCAGCAGCTGGGGCGGACAGGGAATCTCCAATCAGCCCCAGCATTTT
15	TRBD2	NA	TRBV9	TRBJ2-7	CVSSVGSLAGDEQYF	TGTGTCAGCAGCGTAGGCAGTTTAGCGGGGGATGAGCAGTACTTC
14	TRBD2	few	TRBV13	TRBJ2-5	CASSSTSSPETQYF	TGTGCCAGCAGCTCGACTAGCTCTCCGGAGACCCAGTACTTC
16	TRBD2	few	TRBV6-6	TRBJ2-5	CASSSQEGGYQETQYF	TGTGCCAGCAGTTCCCAGGAGGGAGGGTACCAAGAGACCCAGTACTTC
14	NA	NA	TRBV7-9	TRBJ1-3	CASSLVQPGNTIYF	TGTGCCAGCAGCTTAGTACAGCCTGGAAACACCATATATTTT
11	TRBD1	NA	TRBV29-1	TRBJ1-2	CSVERDSSYTF	TGCAGCGTTGAGAGGGACAGCAGCTACACCTTC
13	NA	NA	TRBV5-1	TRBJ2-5	CASSSPDQETQYF	TGCGCCAGCAGCTCGCCGGACCAAGAGACCCAGTACTTC
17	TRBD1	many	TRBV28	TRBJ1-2	CASSPIWTGALPYGYTF	TGTGCCAGCAGTCCAATTTGGACAGGGGCCCTTCCCTATGGCTACACCTTC
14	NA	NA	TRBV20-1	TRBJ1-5	CSATRRGSNQPQHF	TGCAGTGCTACTCGACGGGGTAGCAATCAGCCCCAGCATTTT
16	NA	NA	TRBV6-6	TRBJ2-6	CASSYSEGLGANVLTF	TGTGCCAGCAGTTACTCGGAGGGGTTGGGGGCCAACGTCCTGACTTTC
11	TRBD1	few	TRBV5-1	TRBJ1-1	CASSEGGVAFF	TGCGCCAGCAGTGAAGGGGGCGTAGCTTTCTTT
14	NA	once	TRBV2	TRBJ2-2	CANSKNSDTGELFF	TGTGCCAACTCGAAGAACTCCGACACCGGGGAGCTGTTTTTT
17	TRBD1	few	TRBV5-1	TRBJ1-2	CASSLRPPGQGRYGYTF	TGCGCCAGCAGCCTCAGACCTCCGGGACAGGGACGCTATGGCTACACCTTC
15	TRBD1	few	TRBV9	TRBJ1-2	CASSPNMGQTYGYTF	TGTGCCAGCAGCCCAAATATGGGACAGACCTATGGCTACACCTTC
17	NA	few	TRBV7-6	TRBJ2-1	CASSTPRWGRSYNEQFF	TGTGCCAGCAGCACACCCCGCTGGGGACGTTCCTACAATGAGCAGTTCTTC
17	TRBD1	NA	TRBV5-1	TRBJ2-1	CASSPDPTGTGRNEQFF	TGCGCCAGCAGCCCCGACCCGACCGGGACAGGGCGCAATGAGCAGTTCTTC
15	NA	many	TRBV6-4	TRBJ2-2	CASSDSSGQGGELFF	TGTGCCAGCAGTGATTCTTCGGGGCAGGGCGGGGAGCTGTTTTTT
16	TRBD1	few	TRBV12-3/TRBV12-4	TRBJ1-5	CASSPHLGQGLEPQHF	TGTGCCAGCAGTCCTCACCTGGGACAGGGGTTAGAGCCCCAGCATTTT
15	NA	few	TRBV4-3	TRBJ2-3	CASSQDTGAADTQYF	TGCGCCAGCAGCCAAGATACGGGGGCCGCAGATACGCAGTATTTT
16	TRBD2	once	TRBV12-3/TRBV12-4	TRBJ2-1	CASSTGLAGAQETQFF	TGTGCCAGCAGTACCGGACTAGCGGGGGCACAAGAGACCCAGTTCTTC
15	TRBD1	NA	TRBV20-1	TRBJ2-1	CSANMPGQGSDEQFF	TGCAGTGCTAACATGCCGGGACAGGGGTCTGATGAGCAGTTCTTC
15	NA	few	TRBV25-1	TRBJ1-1	CASKKGSVVGTEAFF	TGTGCCAGCAAAAAGGGGTCGGTGGTGGGCACTGAAGCTTTCTTT
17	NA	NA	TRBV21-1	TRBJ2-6	CASSNEPQGAGANVLTF	TGTGCCAGCAGCAACGAACCTCAGGGGGCTGGGGCCAACGTCCTGACTTTC
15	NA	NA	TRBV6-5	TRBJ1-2	CASSYSYGFNYGYTF	TGTGCCAGCAGTTACTCGTACGGCTTTAACTATGGCTACACCTTC
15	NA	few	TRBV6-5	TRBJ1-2	CASSYGNPSLDGYTF	TGTGCCAGCAGTTACGGGAATCCCTCCCTCGATGGCTACACCTTC
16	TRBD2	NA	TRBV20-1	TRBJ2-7	CSARDVSAGDSYEQYF	TGCAGTGCTAGAGATGTGTCGGCGGGGGATAGCTACGAGCAGTACTTC
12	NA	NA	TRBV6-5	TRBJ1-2	CASRDSLYGYTF	TGTGCCAGCAGGGACAGTCTCTATGGCTACACCTTC
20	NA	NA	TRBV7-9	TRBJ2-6	CASRGAGILRVGSGANVLTF	TGTGCCAGCAGGGGGGCCGGTATCCTCAGAGTAGGCTCTGGGGCCAACGTCCTGACTTTC
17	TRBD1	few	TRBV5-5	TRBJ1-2	CASSLALWGQTSYGYTF	TGTGCCAGCAGCTTGGCCTTGTGGGGACAGACCAGCTATGGCTACACCTTC
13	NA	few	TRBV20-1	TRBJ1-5	CSAQPHTNQPQHF	TGCAGTGCTCAACCCCACACGAATCAGCCCCAGCATTTT
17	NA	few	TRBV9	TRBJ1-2	CASSTRGWTATFYGYTF	TGTGCCAGCAGCACCCGTGGGTGGACAGCCACTTTTTATGGCTACACCTTC
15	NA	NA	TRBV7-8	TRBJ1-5	CASSPRRGPNQPQHF	TGTGCCAGCAGCCCGCGTCGAGGACCAAATCAGCCCCAGCATTTT
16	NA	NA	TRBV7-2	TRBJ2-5	CVSSLLSGNFGETQYF	TGTGTCAGTAGCTTGTTATCTGGGAATTTTGGAGAGACCCAGTACTTC
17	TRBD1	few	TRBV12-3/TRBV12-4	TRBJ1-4	CASSPGTGSPTNEKLFF	TGTGCCAGCAGTCCGGGGACAGGGTCACCAACTAATGAAAAACTGTTTTTT
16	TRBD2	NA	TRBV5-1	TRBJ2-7	CASSLPGLAGAHEQYF	TGCGCCAGCAGCTTACCGGGACTAGCGGGGGCCCACGAGCAGTACTTC
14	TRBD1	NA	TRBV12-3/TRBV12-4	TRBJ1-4	CASRPGQGLEKLFF	TGTGCCAGCAGACCCGGACAGGGCCTTGAAAAACTGTTTTTT
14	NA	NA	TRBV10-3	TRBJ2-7	CAIRGDQGSYEQYF	TGTGCCATCAGGGGGGACCAGGGATCCTACGAGCAGTACTTC
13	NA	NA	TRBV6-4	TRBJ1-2	CASSFRLSYGYTF	TGTGCCAGCAGTTTTCGACTGAGCTATGGCTACACCTTC
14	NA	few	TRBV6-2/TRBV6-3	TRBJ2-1	CASSRRGGYNEQFF	TGTGCCAGCAGCAGGCGAGGAGGCTACAATGAGCAGTTCTTC
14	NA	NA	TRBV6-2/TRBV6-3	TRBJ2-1	CASTGSNSYNEQFF	TGTGCCAGCACCGGTTCCAACTCCTACAATGAGCAGTTCTTC
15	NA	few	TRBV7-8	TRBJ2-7	CASTPRRGHAYEQYF	TGTGCCAGCACCCCCAGACGGGGGCACGCCTACGAGCAGTACTTC